One and the same sample provided the 10 T cell receptor beta chains below, sequenced in a study of cytomegalovirus exposure and HLA in healthy donors. This table comes from immunoSEQ multiplex PCR, and its TCRdb copy is limited to in-frame clones, with some not included. This table has about 88,000 clones, 84% appearing once. Sequences were obtained from PBMCs. Receptors originate from a woman younger than 30 in good health and CMV-seropositive.

The gene calls are TRBV28 and TRBJ1-3; TRBD1 aligns across 8 bases. Germline assignment: CDR1 MDHEN and CDR2 SYDVKM. This CDR3 spans 15 amino acids. Germline trimming cut 6 bases from V and 4 bases from J; bases unmatched to any gene: 8. CDR3 sequence (DNA): TGTGCCAGCAGCCTCCCGGACAGGGAAGGAAACACCATATATTTT. It specifies CASSLPDREGNTIYF.

In this sample, this clone turned up a few times. This rearrangement joins TRBV6-1 to TRBJ1-1; D unclear. This CDR3 contains 13 residues. Between the trimmed V and J ends, which lost 2 bases and 4 bases, there was a span of 8 bases. CDR1 MNHNS and CDR2 SASEGT come from the germline V gene. CDR3 bases: TGTGCCAGCAGTGAAAGTTCGGGCACTGAAGCTTTCTTT. Translating gives CASSESSGTEAFF.

This chain uses TRBV6-1 with TRBJ1-5; 9 nucleotides agree with TRBD1. From germline, CDR1 is MNHNS and CDR2 SASEGT. The CDR3 totals 15 residues. V was clipped by 6 bases and J by 4 bases; unmatched bases: 7. The CDR3 sequence: CASRAGTGYNQPQHF. The DNA of the CDR3 is TGTGCCAGCAGAGCAGGGACAGGGTATAATCAGCCCCAGCATTTT.

The chain combines TRBV29-1 with TRBJ2-1; D ambiguous. The CDR3 spans 17 residues. CDR1 is SQVTM, CDR2 ANQGSEA, per germline. V gave up 2 bases and J gave up 0 bases, with 17 bases separating them. The CDR3 reads CSVERTHRSSSYNEQFF. As DNA, the CDR3 is TGCAGCGTTGAAAGAACTCACCGTAGCAGCTCCTACAATGAGCAGTTCTTC.

J is TRBJ1-5 and V is TRBV28; D is unclear. The V gene's germline CDR1 is MDHEN and CDR2 SYDVKM. V dropped 3 bases and J dropped 9 bases, with 12 bases sitting between them. This CDR3 region has 13 residues. The CDR3 DNA is TGTGCCAGCAGTTTGGAGGGCGCCAGGCCCCAGCATTTT. Amino acid sequence: CASSLEGARPQHF.

This chain joins TRBV19 and TRBJ1-4; D perhaps matches TRBD1 (5 bases). Between the trimmed V and J ends, which lost 5 bases and 3 bases, there was a span of 10 bases. In germline, CDR1 is LNHDA, CDR2 SQIVND (reference sequence). CDR3 length: 14 amino acids. This CDR3 reads CASSSPGSNEKLFF. The CDR3 bases are TGTGCCAGTAGTTCGCCAGGGTCTAATGAAAAACTGTTTTTT.

The rearrangement joins TRBV6-1 to TRBJ2-7, with TRBD2 matching 7 bases. This CDR3 region has 14 residues. With 8 bases clipped from V and 1 base from J, the junction kept 8 bases outside the gene matches. Germline CDR1 and CDR2: MNHNS and SASEGT. CDR3 DNA sequence: TGTGCCAGCTCAGGGAGGGTTAGGTCCTACGAGCAGTACTTC. Translation gives CASSGRVRSYEQYF.

V usage is TRBV10-1 and J usage is TRBJ1-1; 10 bases agree with TRBD1. The CDR3 has 15 amino acids. V lost 3 bases to trimming and J lost 5 bases; unmatched junction nucleotides: 6. The germline CDR1 and CDR2 sequences are WNHNN and SYGVQD (reference sequence). The CDR3: CASSDAGTGATEAFF. CDR3 nucleotides: TGCGCCAGCAGTGACGCCGGGACAGGGGCTACTGAAGCTTTCTTT.

V gene TRBV4-2 combines with J gene TRBJ2-1, with D maybe TRBD2 (6 bases). This CDR3 contains 15 residues. CDR1 and CDR2 from the germline V gene are LGHNA and YNFKEQ. V was pared by 0 bases and J by 5 bases, with 11 bases between. The CDR3 here is CASSQESKRDNEQFF. CDR3 nucleotides: TGTGCCAGCAGCCAAGAATCGAAGCGGGACAATGAGCAGTTCTTC.

The V gene is TRBV7-9, the J gene TRBJ1-2, with 7 positions matching TRBD1. V gave up 3 bases and J gave up 1 base; unmatched junction bases: 5. CDR1 is SEHNR and CDR2 is FQNEAQ in the germline V gene (reference sequence). This CDR3 contains 15 residues. The CDR3 spells CASSFGTADNYGYTF. The CDR3 bases are TGTGCCAGCAGCTTCGGGACAGCCGATAACTATGGCTACACCTTC.